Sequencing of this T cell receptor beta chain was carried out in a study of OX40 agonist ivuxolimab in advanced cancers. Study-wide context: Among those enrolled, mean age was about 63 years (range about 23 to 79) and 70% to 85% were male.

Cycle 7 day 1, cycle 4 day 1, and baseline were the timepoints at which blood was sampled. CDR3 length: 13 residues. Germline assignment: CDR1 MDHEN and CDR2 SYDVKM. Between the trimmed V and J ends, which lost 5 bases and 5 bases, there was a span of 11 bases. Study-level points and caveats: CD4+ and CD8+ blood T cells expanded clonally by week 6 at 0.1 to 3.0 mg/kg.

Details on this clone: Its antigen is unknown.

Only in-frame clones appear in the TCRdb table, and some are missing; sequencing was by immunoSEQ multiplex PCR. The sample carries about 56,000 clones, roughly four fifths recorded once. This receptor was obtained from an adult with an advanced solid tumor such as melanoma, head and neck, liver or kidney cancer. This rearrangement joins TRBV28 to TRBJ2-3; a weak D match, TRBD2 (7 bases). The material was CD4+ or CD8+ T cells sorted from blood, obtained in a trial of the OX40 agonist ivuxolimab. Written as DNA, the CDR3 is TGTGCCAGCAGTAGGGGGGGCAGAGATACGCAGTATTTT. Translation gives CASSRGGRDTQYF.